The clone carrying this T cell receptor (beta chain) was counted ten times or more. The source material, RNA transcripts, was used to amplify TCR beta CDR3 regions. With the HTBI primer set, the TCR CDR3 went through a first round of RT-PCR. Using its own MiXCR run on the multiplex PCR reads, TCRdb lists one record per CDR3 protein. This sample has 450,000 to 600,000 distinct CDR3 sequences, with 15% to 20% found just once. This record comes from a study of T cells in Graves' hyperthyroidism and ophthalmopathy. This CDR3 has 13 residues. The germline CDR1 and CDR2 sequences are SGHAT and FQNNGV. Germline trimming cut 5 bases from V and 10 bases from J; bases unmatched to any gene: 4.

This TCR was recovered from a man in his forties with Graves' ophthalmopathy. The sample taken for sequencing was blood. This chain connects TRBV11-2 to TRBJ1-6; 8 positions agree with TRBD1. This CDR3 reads CASSGQGGSPLHF. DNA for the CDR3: TGTGCCAGCAGCGGACAGGGTGGGTCACCCCTCCACTTT.